This T cell receptor (beta chain) was recovered during a study of blood T cell repertoires in COVID-19. Sequencing used immunoSEQ multiplex PCR; TCRdb keeps in-frame clones, though not all of them. This sample has fewer than 400,000 clones, with 85% to 90% found just once. The V and J ends lost 0 bases and 3 bases respectively, with 11 bases between them. The CDR3 covers 15 residues. CDR1 and CDR2 from the germline V gene are MNHEY and SVGAGI. This chain links TRBV6-5 with TRBJ1-2, with no clear D. This clonotype was sampled from a woman in her 50s who had recovered from COVID-19. Sequencing was performed on PBMCs or T cells enriched from blood (not recorded which). The CDR3 sequence is CASSYSRRAYYGYTF. In DNA form, the CDR3 reads TGTGCCAGCAGTTACTCCCGGAGGGCCTACTATGGCTACACCTTC.